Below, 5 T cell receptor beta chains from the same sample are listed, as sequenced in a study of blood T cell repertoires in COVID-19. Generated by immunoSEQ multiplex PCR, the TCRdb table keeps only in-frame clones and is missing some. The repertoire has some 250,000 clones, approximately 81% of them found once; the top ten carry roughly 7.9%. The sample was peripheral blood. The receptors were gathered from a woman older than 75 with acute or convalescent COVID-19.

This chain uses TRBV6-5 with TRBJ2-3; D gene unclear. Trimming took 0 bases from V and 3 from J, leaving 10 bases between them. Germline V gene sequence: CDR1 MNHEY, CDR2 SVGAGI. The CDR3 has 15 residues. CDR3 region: CASSYSNTGTDTQYF. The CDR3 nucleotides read TGTGCCAGCAGTTACTCGAACACCGGGACAGATACGCAGTATTTT.

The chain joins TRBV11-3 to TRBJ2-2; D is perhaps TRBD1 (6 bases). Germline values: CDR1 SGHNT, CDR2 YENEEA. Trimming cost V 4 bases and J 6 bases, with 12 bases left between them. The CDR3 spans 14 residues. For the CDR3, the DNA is TGTGCCAGCAGCTCAGGGACACGGGCCGGGGAGCTGTTTTTT. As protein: CASSSGTRAGELFF.

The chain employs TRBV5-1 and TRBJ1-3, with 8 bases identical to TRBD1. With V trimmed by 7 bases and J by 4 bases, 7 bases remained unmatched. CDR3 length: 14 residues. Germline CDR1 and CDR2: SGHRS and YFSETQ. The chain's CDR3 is CASRTGSDGNTIYF. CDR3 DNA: TGCGCCAGCCGGACAGGGTCGGACGGAAACACCATATATTTT.

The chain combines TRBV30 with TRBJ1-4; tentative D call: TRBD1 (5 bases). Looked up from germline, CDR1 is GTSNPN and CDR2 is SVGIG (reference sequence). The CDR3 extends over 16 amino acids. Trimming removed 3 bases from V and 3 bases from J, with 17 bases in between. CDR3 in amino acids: CAWRKGPRVPNEKLFF. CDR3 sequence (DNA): TGTGCCTGGAGGAAGGGGCCCAGGGTGCCTAATGAAAAACTGTTTTTT.

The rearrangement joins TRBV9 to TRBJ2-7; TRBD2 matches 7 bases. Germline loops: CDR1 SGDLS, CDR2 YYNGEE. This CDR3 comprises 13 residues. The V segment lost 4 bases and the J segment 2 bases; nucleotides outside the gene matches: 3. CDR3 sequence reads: CASSSGLAYEQYF. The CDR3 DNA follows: TGTGCCAGCAGCTCAGGACTAGCCTACGAGCAGTACTTC. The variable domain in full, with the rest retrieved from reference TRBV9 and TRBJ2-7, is DSGVTQTPKHLITATGQRVTLRCSPRSGDLSVYWYQQSLDQGLQFLIQYYNGEERAKGNILERFSAQQFPDLHSELNLSSLELGDSALYFCASSSGLAYEQYFGPGTRLTVT.